This T cell receptor (beta chain) was profiled in a study of metastatic and nonmetastatic thyroid tumors (dated by TCRdb to between 2020 and 2021). Some background on the complete study: Repertoires were compared across peripheral blood and tumor or nodule tissue samples from malignant and benign thyroid patients. Paper-wide results and their limitations: In both blood and tumor samples, malignant tumors were reported to have significantly higher TCR beta diversity than benign nodules.

The CDR3 contains 12 residues, cysteine and phenylalanine counted. Here the CDR3 DNA is all that survives: 36 bases in frame from base 1. According to the germline V gene (reference sequence), CDR1 reads MNHEY and CDR2 reads SMNVEV. V sheds 5 bases and J sheds 10 bases, leaving 12 bases between their ends. None of the patients had been given any treatment before thyroid surgery. Using T-cell receptor beta sequencing, the researchers looked back retrospectively at clinical samples from patients, gathered between about 2012 and 2018. This clone occurred many times. The antigen this receptor binds is unknown. Base-call qualities are not available, and no considerably larger clone is one nucleotide away. Libraries were constructed by PCR. Sequencing used an Illumina HiSeq 4000. High-throughput sequencing was used to profile the CDR3 region of the TCR beta-chain in every patient. Per the source publication's procedure: CDR3 differences across clinicopathological groups were used to build a classifier for discriminating distant-metastatic papillary thyroid cancer patients. The Shannon index was used to assess repertoire diversity, and the Morisita-Horn index was used to assess tumor-blood repertoire similarity. TCRdb reanalyzed the raw reads on its own, using fastp at Q25 for trimming and MiXCR for clone calling, and kept in-frame beta chains. None of the V and J calls come from the authors' own analysis; TCRdb made them. The sample table shows about 20,000 clones, and roughly 15% are seen once. Approximately 15% of the sample lies in the top ten.

The receptor comes from a female donor with papillary thyroid cancer or a benign thyroid nodule (not recorded which). Some clones in this sample may be carry-over from other donors' samples. The chain links TRBV27 with TRBJ2-1; the D call could be TRBD1 or TRBD2, with each sharing 5 bases. The sequencing sample was made of tumor tissue. DNA sequence: TGTGCCAGCAGTGCCAGGGCGGGCGAGCAGTTCTTC. Translated, this gives CASSARAGEQFF.